The clone carrying this T cell receptor beta chain appeared many times. These data are taken from a study of spatial heterogeneity in lung cancer. TCRdb re-called the 5' RACE reads through MiXCR, storing one row per CDR3 protein. The sample holds 20,000 to 25,000 distinct CDR3 sequences, less than 6% seen once. As to time point: sample taken at primary tumor resection. Unsorted tumor, nontumor lung tissue or cryopreserved PBMC supplied the whole RNA. This CDR3 contains 15 residues. CDR1 MNHEY and CDR2 SMNVEV come from the germline V gene (reference sequence). The V and J ends lost 5 bases and 1 base respectively, with 14 bases between them.

Sequences were derived from PBMCs, sampled at surgery. The chain has TRBV27 and TRBJ2-5; weak D call: TRBD2 (6 bases). The clonotype was recovered from a male donor with early-stage non-small cell lung cancer. The CDR3 DNA reads as TGTGCCAGCAGTCCCACCTGGACTATCCAAGAGACCCAGTACTTC. It encodes CASSPTWTIQETQYF.